This TCR beta chain was documented in a study of T cells in Graves' hyperthyroidism and ophthalmopathy. Study conclusions and caveats: With a median lead of 6.5 months before onset, the model predicted ophthalmopathy.

Using RNA transcripts as the source, TCR beta CDR3 regions were amplified. The HTBI primer set served for first-round RT-PCR of the TCR CDR3. TCRdb analysed the multiplex PCR reads with MiXCR anew, one entry per CDR3 protein. The repertoire holds fewer than 850,000 distinct CDR3 sequences, with around a sixth as singletons. This clonotype was observed a few times. Antigen unknown. V shed 3 bases, J shed 2 bases, and the junction held 3 bases outside the gene matches. The CDR3 has 14 amino acids. From germline, CDR1 is GTSNPN and CDR2 SVGIG (reference sequence). Material: blood. V usage is TRBV30 and J usage is TRBJ2-1; 8 bases fit TRBD1. This receptor was obtained from a man aged 50-60 years with Graves' hyperthyroidism. CDR3 nucleotide sequence: TGTGCCTGGAGAGACAGGGGACCCTACAATGAGCAGTTCTTC. Amino acids: CAWRDRGPYNEQFF.